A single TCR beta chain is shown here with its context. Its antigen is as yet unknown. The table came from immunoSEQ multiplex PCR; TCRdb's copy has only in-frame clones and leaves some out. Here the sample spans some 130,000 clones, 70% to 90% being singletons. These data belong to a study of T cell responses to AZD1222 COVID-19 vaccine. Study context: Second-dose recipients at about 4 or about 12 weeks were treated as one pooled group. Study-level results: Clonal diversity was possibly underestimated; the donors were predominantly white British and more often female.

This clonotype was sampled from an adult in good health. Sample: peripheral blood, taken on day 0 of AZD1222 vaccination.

CDR3 bases: TGTGCCAGCACCCCCCGGCACCTCTCCCCGAACACCATATATTTT. Its translation: CASTPRHLSPNTIYF. The chain recombines TRBV3-1 (or the pseudogene TRBV3-2) with TRBJ1-3; the D is unclear. The germline V gene has CDR1 LGHDT and CDR2 YNNKEL (reference sequence). V was shortened by 7 bases and J by 7 bases, with 20 bases between the two germline ends. The CDR3 totals 15 residues.